The 10 T cell receptor beta chains presented below share a single source sample, sequenced in a study of breast tumors, draining lymph nodes, adjacent tissues. The lymph nodes were axillary draining lymph nodes from breast cancer patients. TCRdb re-analysed the multiplex PCR reads in MiXCR, keeping a single row per CDR3 protein. This sample carries approximately 140,000 distinct CDR3 sequences, approximately 32% of them seen once, and the ten largest clones take about 2.3%. The sequencing input was axillary lymph node tissue. Receptor source: a female donor with breast cancer. Some clones in this sample may be carry-over from other donors' samples.

In this sample, this clonotype turned up many times. This chain links TRBV28 with TRBJ2-7, with 7 bases that match TRBD1. Germline V gene data show CDR1 as MDHEN and CDR2 as SYDVKM. The CDR3 totals 13 residues. V lost 6 bases, J lost 4 bases, and 6 bases stayed unmatched. CDR3 bases: TGTGCCAGCAGGGGGACAGCGGAGTACGAGCAGTACTTC. Translating gives CASRGTAEYEQYF.

At least ten counts were recorded for this clonotype. The chain recombines TRBV10-3 with TRBJ1-5; the D is unclear. Deletions cut 5 bases from V and 5 bases from J, with 7 bases between. Germline V lookup: CDR1 ENHRY, CDR2 SYGVKD. This CDR3 is built from 12 residues. The CDR3: CAISPTDQPQHF. Here the CDR3 DNA reads TGTGCCATCAGTCCGACTGATCAGCCCCAGCATTTT.

The gene calls are TRBV5-1 and TRBJ2-3; 8 bases align to TRBD1. The CDR3 consists of 15 residues. The germline V gene encodes CDR1 SGHRS and CDR2 YFSETQ. V was clipped by 0 bases and J by 5 bases; unmatched bases: 5. This CDR3 reads CASSLGQGARDTQYF. CDR3 DNA: TGCGCCAGCAGCTTGGGGCAGGGGGCAAGAGATACGCAGTATTTT.

The V call is TRBV6-5, the J call TRBJ1-1; no clear D gene. The CDR3 loop spans 13 amino acids. CDR1 and CDR2 (germline): MNHEY, SVGAGI. V was trimmed by 1 base and J by 8 bases, leaving 11 bases between them. The DNA of the CDR3 is TGTGCCAGCAGTTACTACGGGAGGCAGGAAGCTTTCTTT. It yields the protein CASSYYGRQEAFF.

This clonotype occurred many times. This rearrangement joins TRBV7-9 to TRBJ2-2; D call uncertain. Germline V gene lookup returns CDR1 SEHNR and CDR2 FQNEAQ (reference sequence). CDR3 length equals 14 residues. Trimming stripped 4 bases from V and 5 bases from J, with 11 bases between. CDR3 in amino acids: CASSSETATGELFF. DNA of the CDR3: TGTGCCAGCAGCTCGGAAACTGCGACCGGGGAGCTGTTTTTT.

The J gene is TRBJ2-3, the V gene TRBV7-7, with 9 bases that match TRBD1. This CDR3 has 15 amino acids. Germline values: CDR1 SSHAT, CDR2 FNYEAQ (reference sequence). The CDR3 region has the DNA TGTGCTAGTTCGAAACGGACAGGGGTTACAGATACGCAGTATTTT. Translating gives CASSKRTGVTDTQYF.

A word on this clonotype: An end of the junction does not agree with germline; a read error may underlie this. This CDR3 reads CAGSLQGAGTGELLF. Here the CDR3 DNA reads TGTGCCGGCAGCTTACAGGGGGCGGGCACCGGGGAGCTGCTTTTT. This chain joins TRBV7-6 and TRBJ2-2; 9 positions agree with TRBD1. The V gene's germline CDR1 is SGHVS and CDR2 FNYEAQ. The CDR3 runs 15 residues.

This clonotype was detected only once. The V call is TRBV6-5, the J call TRBJ1-1; possibly TRBD1 for D (5 bases). Germline V gives CDR1 MNHEY, CDR2 SVGAGI. Between the trimmed V and J ends, which lost 0 bases and 7 bases, there was a span of 12 bases. CDR3 length equals 14 residues. The CDR3 loop is CASSYSGGSGEAFF. CDR3 DNA: TGTGCCAGCAGTTACTCCGGGGGATCAGGTGAAGCTTTCTTT.

Turning to this clonotype: One end of the junction does not line up with germline, which may come from a read error. The CDR3 loop is CASGQHLGGEGETQYF. The DNA of the CDR3 is TGTGCCAGCGGCCAACATCTGGGGGGCGAGGGGGAGACCCAGTACTTC. V gene TRBV4-2 combines with J gene TRBJ2-5, with D perhaps being TRBD1 or TRBD2 (6 bases each). The CDR3 spans 16 residues. CDR1 and CDR2 (germline): LGHNA, YNFKEQ.

This clonotype was seen ten or more times. The chain joins TRBV12-3 or TRBV12-4 to TRBJ1-5, with TRBD1 matching over 10 bases. The CDR3 runs 13 residues. The ends lost 8 bases at V and 6 bases at J; junction bases unmatched: 4. The CDR3 is CASQGQGLQPQHF. In DNA form, the CDR3 reads TGTGCCAGCCAGGGACAGGGGCTTCAGCCCCAGCATTTT.